Each of the 20 T cell receptor beta chains below was sequenced from the same sample in a study of T-cell reconstitution after alpha-beta-depleted transplantation in children. The authors prepared the TCRbeta library with unique molecular identifiers. TCRdb re-called the PCR reads with MiXCR, one entry per CDR3 protein. The table records hundreds of thousands of distinct CDR3 sequences, about a sixth of them present only once. The sample here was PBMCs, mostly from graft donor cells, taken 360 days after TCRalphabeta/CD19-depleted stem cell transplant. The source is a male patient aged 2 to 9 who had a stem cell transplant for acute lymphoblastic leukemia, so the T cells may come from the graft donor.

The chain links TRBV5-1 to TRBJ2-2, with D maybe TRBD2 (6 bases). V was trimmed by 4 bases and J by 2 bases, leaving 12 bases between them. Per germline, CDR1 SGHRS and CDR2 YFSETQ. This CDR3 has 15 amino acids. CDR3 nucleotides: TGCGCCAGCAGCCGCGTGGGGGGAAACACCGGGGAGCTGTTTTTT. This sequence encodes CASSRVGGNTGELFF.

This chain uses TRBV7-9 with TRBJ2-3; the D gene is possibly TRBD1 (6 bases). The ends were cut back, 5 bases at V and 0 bases at J, with 12 bases in the middle. This CDR3 region has 15 residues. The V gene's germline CDR1 is SEHNR and CDR2 FQNEAQ (reference sequence). CDR3 loop: CASSKDSGSTDTQYF. DNA for the CDR3: TGTGCCAGCAGCAAGGACAGCGGAAGCACAGATACGCAGTATTTT.

This clonotype was counted only a few times. The gene calls are TRBV15 and TRBJ2-7; TRBD1 is a possible D gene (6 bases). Deletions cut 0 bases from V and 5 bases from J, with 17 bases between. The CDR3 is made up of 16 amino acids. The germline V gene encodes CDR1 LNHNV and CDR2 YYDKDF (reference sequence). DNA of the CDR3: TGTGCCACCAGCAGAGAAGGGGGATTCACTTCTCACGAGCAGTACTTC. Translation: CATSREGGFTSHEQYF.

This clonotype was counted only a few times. The gene calls are TRBV7-3 and TRBJ2-1; 8 nucleotides align to TRBD2. V was clipped by 2 bases and J by 7 bases; unmatched bases: 7. This CDR3 has 15 residues. Germline V gene lookup returns CDR1 SGHTA and CDR2 FQGTGA. CDR3: CASSLSGGPRNEQFF. The DNA of the CDR3 is TGTGCCAGCAGCTTATCGGGGGGGCCGCGTAATGAGCAGTTCTTC.

The V call is TRBV2, the J call TRBJ2-1; the D gene is possibly TRBD1 (7 bases). The CDR3 consists of 13 residues. The germline V and J ends were trimmed by 6 bases and 8 bases, with 14 bases remaining between them. CDR1 is SNHLY, CDR2 FYNNEI, per germline. The CDR3 reads CASSQGGGDEQFF. CDR3 DNA sequence: TGTGCCAGCAGCCAGGGGGGAGGTGATGAGCAGTTCTTC.

This clonotype appeared a few times. V and J are TRBV5-1 and TRBJ2-3; the D is unclear. Germline values: CDR1 SGHRS, CDR2 YFSETQ. V lost 0 bases and J 6 bases, leaving 11 bases between the germline ends. The CDR3 runs to 14 residues. CDR3 amino acids: CASSLEGLADTQYF. Here the CDR3 DNA reads TGCGCCAGCAGCTTGGAAGGGTTGGCCGATACGCAGTATTTT.

V usage is TRBV10-3 and J usage is TRBJ2-6, with D hard to call. Germline CDR1 and CDR2: ENHRY and SYGVKD. The ends were cut back, 6 bases at V and 0 bases at J, with 12 bases in the middle. The CDR3 spans 16 residues. The CDR3 nucleotides are TGTGCCATCAGAGACCACGTGAGCTCTGGGGCCAACGTCCTGACTTTC. This sequence encodes CAIRDHVSSGANVLTF.

This clonotype was seen repeatedly, ten times or more. V is TRBV5-1 and J is TRBJ2-1; 13 positions match TRBD2. Per the germline V gene, CDR1 is SGHRS and CDR2 is YFSETQ. The CDR3 has 16 residues. The J segment lost 7 bases and the V segment lost 1 base, leaving 5 bases of the junction unmatched. DNA of the CDR3: TGCGCCAGCAGCTTGACTAGCGGGGGGGCACGGAATGAGCAGTTCTTC. Amino acid sequence: CASSLTSGGARNEQFF.

This clonotype was counted only a few times. V is TRBV10-3 and J is TRBJ2-3, with 7 bases identical to TRBD1. J lost 1 base, V lost 4 bases, and 8 bases had no gene match. The CDR3 is 16 residues long. The germline V gene has CDR1 ENHRY and CDR2 SYGVKD. The DNA for the CDR3 is TGTGCCATCAGTGCTGAAACAGGGGCCGGCACAGATACGCAGTATTTT. The encoded protein is CAISAETGAGTDTQYF.

The chain carries TRBV20-1 and TRBJ2-7; D may correspond to TRBD1 or TRBD2 (7 bases each). Trimming pared 6 bases from V and 2 bases from J, leaving 11 bases between. The CDR3 contains 12 residues. Per the germline V gene, CDR1 is DFQATT and CDR2 is SNEGSKA (reference sequence). CDR3 loop: CSARGGPYEQYF. CDR3 DNA: TGCAGTGCCAGGGGGGGGCCCTACGAGCAGTACTTC.

A few counts support this clonotype. The chain links TRBV5-1 to TRBJ2-5; TRBD1 agrees at 7 bases. The junction had 6 bases not matched to a gene; V was cut back by 0 bases and J by 4 bases. The CDR3 contains 15 residues. Germline-derived CDR1 and CDR2 are SGHRS and YFSETQ. CDR3 DNA sequence: TGCGCCAGCAGCTTGGCCGAGACAGGGCGAGAGACCCAGTACTTC. This codes for CASSLAETGRETQYF.

V and J are TRBV29-1 and TRBJ2-5; 8 nucleotides match TRBD2. Trimming took 3 bases from V and 3 from J; bases not matched to a gene: 6. The CDR3 consists of 14 residues. Germline assignment: CDR1 SQVTM and CDR2 ANQGSEA. CDR3 region: CSVEGTAGEETQYF. CDR3 coding DNA: TGCAGCGTTGAGGGAACAGCGGGGGAAGAGACCCAGTACTTC.

This clonotype occurred a few times. J is TRBJ2-6 and V is TRBV5-1; weak D call: TRBD1 (6 bases). V gave up 3 bases and J gave up 8 bases, with 9 bases separating them. Germline loops: CDR1 SGHRS, CDR2 YFSETQ. The CDR3 consists of 13 residues. The chain's CDR3 is CASSSGTSNVLTF. Written as DNA, the CDR3 is TGCGCCAGCAGCTCCGGGACATCCAACGTCCTGACTTTC.

The rearrangement uses TRBV12-3 or TRBV12-4 and TRBJ2-1; D tentatively fits TRBD1 or TRBD2 (5 bases each). The CDR3 length is 14 residues. V was trimmed by 3 bases and J by 7 bases, leaving 13 bases between them. In DNA, the CDR3 is TGTGCCAGCAGTTTCACTGGGGGTAAGAATGAGCAGTTCTTC. Translating gives CASSFTGGKNEQFF.

V is TRBV6-5 and J is TRBJ1-1; D ambiguous. From germline, CDR1 is MNHEY and CDR2 SVGAGI. This CDR3 spans 16 amino acids. Deletions cut 0 bases from V and 3 bases from J, with 14 bases between. In nucleotides, the CDR3 is TGTGCCAGCAGTTACTCCTTGGAGTACAGAGACACTGAAGCTTTCTTT. Protein product: CASSYSLEYRDTEAFF.

In its sample, this clonotype was seen a few times. J is TRBJ2-2 and V is TRBV29-1; tentatively, D is TRBD2 (5 bases). The germline V and J ends were trimmed by 7 bases and 5 bases, with 20 bases remaining between them. Per germline, CDR1 SQVTM and CDR2 ANQGSEA. There are 15 residues in the CDR3. The CDR3 sequence is CSAAWASRGTGELFF. The DNA of the CDR3 is TGCAGCGCGGCTTGGGCGTCCCGCGGGACCGGGGAGCTGTTTTTT.

The V gene is TRBV7-2, the J gene TRBJ2-1; no clear D gene. V shed 4 bases and J shed 7 bases, with 11 bases lying between them. Looked up from germline, CDR1 is SGHTA and CDR2 is FQGNSA. CDR3 length: 13 amino acids. The DNA of the CDR3 is TGTGCCAGCAGCTCTAAAAACCGAAATGAGCAGTTCTTC. Amino acid sequence: CASSSKNRNEQFF.

The V gene is TRBV5-1, the J gene TRBJ2-5, with TRBD1 matching 10 bases. V lost 4 bases to trimming and J lost 1 base; unmatched junction nucleotides: 7. This CDR3 spans 16 amino acids. Germline lookup yields CDR1 SGHRS and CDR2 YFSETQ. CDR3 sequence reads: CASSPRTGGIQETQYF. DNA for the CDR3: TGCGCCAGCAGCCCAAGGACAGGGGGTATCCAAGAGACCCAGTACTTC.

This clonotype came up many times. This sequence joins TRBV6-5 and TRBJ1-1; D is undetermined. With 2 bases removed from V and 0 bases from J, the gap between germline ends came to 10 bases. CDR1 MNHEY and CDR2 SVGAGI come from the germline V gene. This CDR3 is 15 amino acids long. The CDR3 DNA is TGTGCCAGCAGTTACAGGGAAACACTGAACACTGAAGCTTTCTTT. This translates into CASSYRETLNTEAFF.

This clonotype was seen only a few times. The V and J genes are TRBV29-1 and TRBJ2-7, with 8 bases fitting TRBD1. Germline V gene lookup returns CDR1 SQVTM and CDR2 ANQGSEA. The CDR3 spans 13 residues. V dropped 2 bases and J dropped 2; count of bases not matched to a gene: 2. The CDR3 loop reads CSVERDRTYEQYF. The CDR3 DNA is TGCAGCGTTGAACGGGACAGGACCTACGAGCAGTACTTC.